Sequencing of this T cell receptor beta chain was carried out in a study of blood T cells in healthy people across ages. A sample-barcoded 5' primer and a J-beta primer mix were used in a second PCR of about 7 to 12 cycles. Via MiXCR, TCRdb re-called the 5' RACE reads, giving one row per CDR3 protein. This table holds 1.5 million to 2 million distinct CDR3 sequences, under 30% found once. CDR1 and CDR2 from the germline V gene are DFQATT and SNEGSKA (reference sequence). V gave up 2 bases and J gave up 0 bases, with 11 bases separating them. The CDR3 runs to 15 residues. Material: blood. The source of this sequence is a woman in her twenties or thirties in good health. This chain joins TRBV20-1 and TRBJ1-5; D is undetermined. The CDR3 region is CSARSRVYSNQPQHF. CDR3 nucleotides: TGCAGTGCTAGAAGCCGAGTCTATAGCAATCAGCCCCAGCATTTT.